The clone carrying this T cell receptor (beta chain) was seen a single time. Its target is not known. This donor's CMV serostatus went unrecorded. The record originates from a study of cytomegalovirus exposure and HLA in healthy donors. Whole-study results and caveats: Through in vitro validation, a few CMV-associated chains were shown to be specific for CMV antigens.

The germline V gene has CDR1 MNHEY and CDR2 SMNVEV (reference sequence). With V trimmed by 5 bases and J by 0 bases, 9 bases remained unmatched. This CDR3 is 17 amino acids long. It was with 60 Vbeta and 13 Jbeta primers that the PCR ran. Sequencing used immunoSEQ multiplex PCR; TCRdb keeps in-frame clones, though not all of them. This table holds 95,000 to 150,000 clones, under 85% found once. The sequence derives from a human donor in good health. This chain links TRBV27 with TRBJ2-7; TRBD2 matches at 11 bases. Input material: PBMCs. The chain's CDR3 is CASSPGLGLAGSYEQYF. As DNA, the CDR3 is TGTGCCAGCAGTCCCGGCCTCGGACTAGCGGGCTCCTACGAGCAGTACTTC.